This section outlines one TCR beta chain sequence together with its context. The target of this receptor is not known. No much larger clone is present one base from it, and per-base qualities are unavailable. Each clonotype received, on average, around 10x coverage in deep resolution sequencing performed on a MiSeq, where the target depth lay between 1 in 1 million and 1 in 200,000 T cells. The immunoSEQ hsTCRB Kit was used to generate TCR beta libraries. Turning to the authors' computational methods: ImmunoSEQ Data Assistant and ImmunoSEQ Analyzer were used for data analysis, and V, D and J genes were assigned according to IMGT definitions. Clonality was computed as one minus normalized Shannon entropy of productive rearrangement frequencies, ranging from 0 to 1. Public clonotype analysis was restricted to overrepresented clonotypes comprising at least 0.05% of each patient's repertoire. Thirteen age-matched healthy donor repertoires from immuneACCESS served as clonality controls. In TCRdb, the immuneACCESS table is reduced to in-frame sequences with V and J assigned. These tables do not hold every clone; where another copy was compared, an unresolved V gene accounts for under half, and the others remain unexplained. V, J and clone size are taken as reported in that table, and D and trimming were inferred from the DNA itself. The sample table holds 30,000 to 40,000 clones, of which around 63% were seen once. About a quarter of the sample belongs to the ten largest clones.

V drops 2 bases and J drops 0 bases, leaving 8 bases in between. The CDR3 starts with the cysteine, ends with the phenylalanine, and has 14 residues. CDR3 DNA only is kept here, 42 bases in frame from base 1. As encoded in the germline V gene, CDR1 is SGHDT while CDR2 is YYEEEE. For TCR beta library preparation, approximately 2 micrograms of genomic DNA were extracted from the cryopreserved PBMCs. Longitudinal blood samples from CLL patients receiving ibrutinib monotherapy were subjected to high-throughput TCR beta sequencing. The patients were enrolled in a single-center, open-label phase 2 trial of ibrutinib monotherapy. The sample comes from a study of cytotoxic CD8 clonotypes in ibrutinib-treated CLL (dated by TCRdb to the early 2020s). The study in broad terms: The cohort was composed of 11 relapsed/refractory and roughly 15 treatment-naive patients; IGHV unmutated status was identified in approximately 18 patients. Responses were partial in roughly 24 patients and complete in 2; after median about 5.5 years follow-up, some 15 stayed in remission and roughly twelve progressed. Samples at response were collected after a median of about 11 months of treatment, with a range of about 6 to 40 months. An average of around 260,000 productive templates and some 99,000 productive rearrangements was obtained per sample. Of the 90 or so participants in the trial, approximately 25 had longitudinal samples available. Cryopreserved peripheral blood mononuclear cells were obtained before treatment, at response, and at either sustained remission or disease progression. Beyond this particular receptor, the publication reports: Public clonotypes were rare and either shrank or stayed stable during treatment, and the rise in clonality at ibrutinib response reflected expansion of private clonotypes. Sustained-remission and progressing patients did not have matched sampling times, and lymph node repertoires were not examined. An increase in clonality was observed at ibrutinib response, with clonality remaining stable during sustained remission and falling back toward baseline at progression. At baseline, clonality was higher than in age-matched healthy donors and showed a strong correlation with circulating CD8+ T-cell counts.

Sequencing was performed on PBMCs, taken before ibrutinib treatment. The V and J genes are TRBV5-6 and TRBJ1-1, with the identity of the D gene unclear. The TCR sequence derives from a human donor with chronic lymphocytic leukemia. The nucleotide sequence is given as TGTGCCAGCAGCTTCGGTACGGTGAACACTGAAGCTTTCTTT. The resulting protein is CASSFGTVNTEAFF. With the rest looked up from the reference TRBV5-6 and TRBJ1-1 genes rather than sequenced, the full variable domain is DAGVTQSPTHLIKTRGQQVTLRCSPKSGHDTVSWYQQALGQGPQFIFQYYEEEERQRGNFPDRFSGHQFPNYSSELNVNALLLGDSALYLCASSFGTVNTEAFFGQGTRLTVV.